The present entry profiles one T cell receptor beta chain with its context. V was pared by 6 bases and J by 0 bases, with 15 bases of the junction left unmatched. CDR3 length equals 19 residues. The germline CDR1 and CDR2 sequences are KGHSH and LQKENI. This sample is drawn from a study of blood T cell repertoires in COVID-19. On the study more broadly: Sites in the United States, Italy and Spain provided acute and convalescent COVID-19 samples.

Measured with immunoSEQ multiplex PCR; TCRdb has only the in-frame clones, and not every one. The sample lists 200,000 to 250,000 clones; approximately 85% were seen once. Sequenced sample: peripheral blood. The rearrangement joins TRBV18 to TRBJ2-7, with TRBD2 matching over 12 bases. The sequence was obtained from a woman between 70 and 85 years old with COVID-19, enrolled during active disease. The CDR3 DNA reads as TGTGCCAGCTCCACAGACGGACTAGCGGGAATGTATTACTCCTACGAGCAGTACTTC. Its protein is CASSTDGLAGMYYSYEQYF.